A selection of T cell receptor beta chains follows, all from one sample in a study of T cell responses to AZD1222 COVID-19 vaccine. The method was immunoSEQ multiplex PCR; TCRdb's version includes in-frame clones alone and lacks a portion of them. The sample shows around 150,000 clones, around 90% of them seen only once. Sequenced material: peripheral blood, taken 28 days after the second AZD1222 dose. The receptor set was obtained from an adult who received the AZD1222 COVID-19 vaccine. Both conserved end residues are part of each CDR3. The order of the fields is V gene, D gene, J gene, clone size, CDR3 protein, CDR3 DNA. The D gene is left open where the match is weak. Clone size is stated in some rows and not others, as once, few, many or a class when expanded.

TRBV3-1/TRBV3-2	TRBD1	TRBJ1-2	-	CASSQDKGQGRYTF	TGTGCCAGCAGCCAAGATAAAGGACAGGGTCGCTACACCTTC
TRBV7-2	-	TRBJ2-1	-	CASSLRGMAYNEQFF	TGTGCCAGCAGTCTTAGAGGAATGGCCTACAATGAGCAGTTCTTC
TRBV7-6	-	TRBJ2-5	-	CASSLGRGVQETQYF	TGTGCCAGCAGCTTAGGGAGGGGAGTGCAAGAGACCCAGTACTTC
TRBV5-1	-	TRBJ2-5	-	CASSLSGQETQYF	TGCGCCAGCAGCTTGAGCGGCCAAGAGACCCAGTACTTC
TRBV5-6	-	TRBJ1-4	-	CASSLEPEVQKLFF	TGTGCCAGCAGCTTGGAACCGGAGGTCCAAAAACTGTTTTTT
TRBV6-5	-	TRBJ2-1	-	CASTLTGGGGEQFF	TGTGCCAGCACCCTAACAGGGGGAGGGGGTGAGCAGTTCTTC
TRBV7-9	TRBD1	TRBJ1-1	-	CATDSGTETSEAFF	TGTGCCACCGATAGCGGGACAGAAACCTCTGAAGCTTTCTTT
TRBV10-3	-	TRBJ1-1	-	CATIGSMNTEAFF	TGTGCCACGATAGGGAGTATGAACACTGAAGCTTTCTTT
TRBV4-1	-	TRBJ2-5	-	CASSQDRASQGETQYF	TGCGCCAGCAGCCAAGATCGGGCTAGCCAGGGAGAGACCCAGTACTTC
TRBV12-3/TRBV12-4	-	TRBJ2-7	-	CASSTTYEQYF	TGTGCCAGCAGTACGACCTACGAGCAGTACTTC
TRBV18	-	TRBJ2-7	-	CASSPGTDYEQYF	TGTGCCAGCTCACCAGGGACGGACTACGAGCAGTACTTC
TRBV11-2	-	TRBJ1-1	once	CASSPMLNTEAFF	TGTGCCAGCAGCCCAATGCTTAACACTGAAGCTTTCTTT
TRBV7-9	-	TRBJ1-6	-	CASSLAGGVNSPLHF	TGTGCCAGCAGCTTAGCAGGGGGTGTTAATTCACCCCTCCACTTT
TRBV11-2	TRBD2	TRBJ2-1	-	CASSLETSGRYNEQFF	TGTGCCAGCAGCTTGGAGACTAGCGGGAGATACAATGAGCAGTTCTTC
TRBV27	TRBD1	TRBJ1-2	-	CASSFRDRGRGYTF	TGTGCCAGCAGTTTCCGGGACAGGGGGCGCGGCTACACCTTC
TRBV9	-	TRBJ2-3	-	CASSGTSTDTQYF	TGTGCCAGCAGCGGTACTAGCACAGATACGCAGTATTTT
TRBV19	TRBD1	TRBJ2-7	few	CASSRNPQGGEQYF	TGTGCCAGTAGTAGAAACCCACAGGGGGGCGAGCAGTACTTC
TRBV12-3/TRBV12-4	-	TRBJ2-7	-	CASSSLSYEQYF	TGTGCCAGCAGTTCCCTCAGCTACGAGCAGTACTTC
TRBV6-1	-	TRBJ2-1	-	CASSEGPGYNEQFF	TGTGCCAGCAGTGAAGGCCCTGGTTACAATGAGCAGTTCTTC
TRBV7-7	TRBD1	TRBJ1-3	-	CASSPSGVGGAYGNTIYF	TGTGCCAGCAGCCCCAGCGGGGTAGGGGGCGCTTATGGAAACACCATATATTTT
TRBV6-5	TRBD1	TRBJ1-4	-	CASRETGVEKLFF	TGTGCCAGCAGGGAGACAGGGGTGGAAAAACTGTTTTTT
TRBV18	-	TRBJ1-1	-	CASSPRGSGTEAFF	TGTGCCAGCTCACCCCGGGGCAGTGGGACTGAAGCTTTCTTT
TRBV16	-	TRBJ1-5	few	CASSPPLSNQPQHF	TGTGCCAGCAGCCCACCCCTAAGCAATCAGCCCCAGCATTTT
TRBV5-4	-	TRBJ1-1	-	CASSLKGGVMNTEAFF	TGTGCCAGCAGCTTAAAAGGAGGGGTTATGAACACTGAAGCTTTCTTT
TRBV4-2	TRBD2	TRBJ2-1	once	CASSRREGLGYEQFF	TGTGCCAGCAGCCGGCGGGAGGGCCTTGGGTATGAGCAGTTCTTC
TRBV5-1	-	TRBJ2-5	-	CASRMDETQYF	TGCGCCAGCAGGATGGATGAGACCCAGTACTTC
TRBV2	-	TRBJ2-1	-	CASSTDLSDEQFF	TGTGCCAGCAGCACAGACCTGTCGGATGAGCAGTTCTTC
TRBV19	-	TRBJ1-4	few	CASRNPGSDEKLFF	TGTGCCAGTAGAAACCCCGGGTCGGATGAAAAACTGTTTTTT
TRBV18	-	TRBJ2-7	-	CASSPDPYEQYF	TGTGCCAGCTCACCCGACCCCTACGAGCAGTACTTC
TRBV3-1/TRBV3-2	-	TRBJ2-2	-	CASSQVTNTGELFF	TGTGCCAGCAGCCAAGTGACTAACACCGGGGAGCTGTTTTTT
TRBV5-5	-	TRBJ1-5	-	CASSLNRASGNPQHF	TGTGCCAGCAGCTTGAACAGGGCGTCGGGTAATCCCCAGCATTTT
TRBV5-6	-	TRBJ2-3	-	CASSLGTASDTQYF	TGTGCCAGCAGCTTGGGAACAGCCTCAGATACGCAGTATTTT
TRBV7-9	TRBD1	TRBJ1-2	-	CASSPRQGSNYGYTF	TGTGCCAGCAGCCCAAGACAGGGATCTAACTATGGCTACACCTTC
TRBV2	-	TRBJ1-6	few	CASSGEGKRPPLHF	TGTGCCAGCAGTGGGGAGGGAAAGAGGCCACCCCTCCACTTT
TRBV11-2	TRBD2	TRBJ2-1	-	CASSLNPLGGRAYNEQFF	TGTGCCAGCAGCTTAAACCCCCTCGGCGGGAGGGCCTACAATGAGCAGTTCTTC
TRBV5-4	TRBD1	TRBJ1-1	-	CASSHRQGGIEAFF	TGTGCCAGCAGCCACCGACAGGGGGGAATTGAAGCTTTCTTT
TRBV28	-	TRBJ1-5	once	CASSSPARNQPQHF	TGTGCCAGCAGTTCCCCAGCCAGAAATCAGCCCCAGCATTTT